This TCR beta chain appears in the sequencing data of a study of blood T cells in healthy people across ages. Study observations and caveats: Age advanced and TCR beta diversity per million T cells fell, roughly linearly.

Every sample had a minimum of 6.5 million PBMCs isolated. A second PCR, run for roughly 6 to 11 cycles, used a sample-barcoded 5' primer plus a J-beta primer mix. One entry per CDR3 protein results from TCRdb running MiXCR on the 5' RACE reads. The repertoire includes about 1.6 million distinct CDR3 sequences, roughly 30% of them detected once, and about 11% sits in the top ten. This clonotype was detected only a few times. Its antigen is currently unknown. The CDR3 has 15 amino acids. CDR1 SGHDT and CDR2 YYEEEE come from the germline V gene. V dropped 0 bases and J dropped 3 bases, with 13 bases sitting between them.

Material for sequencing was blood. This receptor was identified in a woman aged 25 to 39 in good health. The V and J genes are TRBV5-6 and TRBJ2-7; D may be TRBD1 (5 bases). This CDR3 is CASSLGQGLYYEQYF. The CDR3 nucleotides read TGTGCCAGCAGCTTGGGGCAGGGCTTGTACTACGAGCAGTACTTC.